These 31 T cell receptor beta chains were sequenced from one sample in a study of response to subunit inactivated influenza vaccine. TCRdb fed the RT-PCR reads into MiXCR, producing one record per CDR3 protein. Of about 520,000 distinct CDR3 sequences in the sample, approximately 11% were seen once. Sample: PBMCs from blood, taken roughly 45 days after vaccination. The source is a man aged 50 to 59 who received an inactivated influenza vaccine.

The CDR3 DNA follows: TGCAGCGCAATAAAAGGGGGTTACGAGCAGTACTTC. This sequence encodes CSAIKGGYEQYF. The V call is TRBV29-1, the J call TRBJ2-7; D might be TRBD1 (6 bases). This CDR3 comprises 12 residues. V dropped 7 bases and J dropped 4 bases, with 14 bases sitting between them. Germline V CDR1 and CDR2: SQVTM, ANQGSEA.

A few counts support this clonotype. This chain uses TRBV5-1 with TRBJ2-1, with D possibly matching TRBD1 (7 bases). Trimming took 3 bases from V and 5 from J, leaving 18 bases between them. This CDR3 comprises 16 residues. Germline lookup yields CDR1 SGHRS and CDR2 YFSETQ. The CDR3 region has the DNA TGCGCCAGCAGCTCCTCCGGGACCAGGGGGGACAATGAGCAGTTCTTC. Residues: CASSSSGTRGDNEQFF.

Concerning this clonotype: Germline is not matched at one junction end, which may reflect a read error. This chain links TRBV20-1 with TRBJ2-1; TRBD2 agrees at 7 bases. This CDR3 has 12 residues. The germline V gene has CDR1 DFQATT and CDR2 SNEGSKA (reference sequence). The CDR3 bases are TGCAGTGCTAGAGAACCTGGCCTAGCGGCATACTTC. Protein: CSAREPGLAAYF.

V and J are TRBV15 and TRBJ2-1, with D uncertain. Per germline, CDR1 LNHNV and CDR2 YYDKDF (reference sequence). The CDR3 sequence is 15 residues long. Trimming left V 3 bases short and J 0 bases short, with 9 bases between. CDR3 DNA: TGTGCCACCAGCAGTGATTGGAGCTCCTACAATGAGCAGTTCTTC. This sequence encodes CATSSDWSSYNEQFF.

This clonotype was counted many times. This chain uses TRBV29-1 with TRBJ1-4, with D uncertain. Germline loops: CDR1 SQVTM, CDR2 ANQGSEA. Trimming cost V 7 bases and J 3 bases, with 12 bases left between them. The length of the CDR3 is 13 residues. The CDR3 DNA reads as TGCAGCGGCCGGTTAGACGCTAATGAAAAACTGTTTTTT. It encodes CSGRLDANEKLFF.

The chain combines TRBV9 with TRBJ1-2, with 8 positions matching TRBD1. Germline V gives CDR1 SGDLS, CDR2 YYNGEE. Germline trimming cut 0 bases from V and 5 bases from J; bases unmatched to any gene: 6. This CDR3 has 15 amino acids. For the CDR3, the DNA is TGTGCCAGCAGCGTAGATCAGGGGGCTCGGTATGGCTACACCTTC. Protein: CASSVDQGARYGYTF. Full variable domain (outside the CDR3, taken from reference TRBV9 and TRBJ1-2): DSGVTQTPKHLITATGQRVTLRCSPRSGDLSVYWYQQSLDQGLQFLIQYYNGEERAKGNILERFSAQQFPDLHSELNLSSLELGDSALYFCASSVDQGARYGYTFGSGTRLTVV.

This clonotype was seen more than once but under ten times. CDR3 sequence reads: CSARQGSNQPQHF. In DNA form, the CDR3 reads TGCAGTGCTAGACAGGGTAGCAATCAGCCCCAGCATTTT. The rearrangement uses TRBV20-1 and TRBJ1-5; tentative D call: TRBD1 (5 bases). V gave up 2 bases and J gave up 0 bases, with 5 bases separating them. The germline V gene encodes CDR1 DFQATT and CDR2 SNEGSKA (reference sequence). The CDR3 extends over 13 amino acids.

This clonotype turned up a few times. This chain uses TRBV2 with TRBJ2-3; perhaps D is TRBD1 or TRBD2 (5 bases each). V was cut by 7 bases and J by 2 bases, with 10 bases left in between. CDR3 length: 13 amino acids. The germline gives CDR1 SNHLY, CDR2 FYNNEI. The CDR3 loop is CASTRGFTDTQYF. DNA for the CDR3: TGTGCCAGCACGAGGGGATTCACAGATACGCAGTATTTT.

There are many counts of this clonotype. The rearrangement uses TRBV24-1 and TRBJ2-1; 10 bases are shared with TRBD1. CDR1 is KGHDR, CDR2 SFDVKD, per germline. With 4 bases clipped from V and 6 bases from J, the junction kept 5 bases outside the gene matches. The CDR3 is made up of 15 amino acids. In DNA, the CDR3 is TGTGCCACCAGTGACATTAGGACAGGGGGCAATGAGCAGTTCTTC. Protein sequence: CATSDIRTGGNEQFF.

The table lists this clonotype with a few counts. This chain connects TRBV7-2 to TRBJ2-3, with TRBD1 identical over 8 bases. This CDR3 has 15 amino acids. CDR1 and CDR2 (germline): SGHTA, FQGNSA. The V and J ends lost 6 bases and 1 base, in that order; junction bases with no gene match: 6. This CDR3 is CASSRQGTGTDTQYF. The DNA for the CDR3 is TGTGCCAGCAGTCGACAGGGGACCGGCACAGATACGCAGTATTTT.

This chain uses TRBV7-9 with TRBJ2-3; 7 nucleotides line up with TRBD2. The germline V gene has CDR1 SEHNR and CDR2 FQNEAQ (reference sequence). The CDR3 covers 15 residues. Trimming at V came to 0 bases and at J to 3 bases, leaving 3 bases not matched to a gene. The CDR3 loop is CASSLAAGATDTQYF. The CDR3 DNA reads as TGTGCCAGCAGCTTAGCTGCGGGAGCTACAGATACGCAGTATTTT.

This clonotype was found a few times. V is TRBV7-8 and J is TRBJ2-3, with D possibly matching TRBD2 (6 bases). CDR3 length equals 14 residues. Between the trimmed V and J ends, which lost 8 bases and 8 bases, there was a span of 20 bases. CDR1 and CDR2 (germline): SGHVS, FQNEAQ. CDR3 amino acids: CASGEKRSGRTQYF. For the CDR3, the DNA is TGTGCCAGCGGTGAAAAGCGTAGCGGACGTACGCAGTATTTT.

The CDR3 sequence: CASSPGWWDSGDEQFF. The CDR3 coding sequence is TGTGCCAGCAGCCCCGGGTGGTGGGACTCCGGCGATGAGCAGTTCTTC. The chain is built from TRBV7-9 and TRBJ2-1; possible D gene TRBD2, 6 bases. The CDR3 sequence is 16 residues long. Trimming cost V 5 bases and J 8 bases, with 22 bases left between them. Germline-derived CDR1 and CDR2 are SEHNR and FQNEAQ (reference sequence).

In its sample, this clonotype was seen a few times. The V call is TRBV11-3, the J call TRBJ2-2, with TRBD1 matching 7 bases. Germline CDR1 SGHNT, CDR2 YENEEA. This CDR3 is built from 14 residues. V gave up 3 bases and J gave up 8 bases; unmatched junction bases: 6. In DNA form, the CDR3 reads TGTGCCAGCAGCTTCTCACAGGGGCTAGGGGAGCTGTTTTTT. Its protein product is CASSFSQGLGELFF.

This clonotype occurred a few times. V usage is TRBV20-1 and J usage is TRBJ2-3, with 10 bases matching TRBD1. The germline gives CDR1 DFQATT, CDR2 SNEGSKA (reference sequence). The trim removed 2 bases at V and 1 base at J, leaving 6 bases unmatched. This CDR3 is 16 amino acids long. The CDR3 sequence: CSARTLDRGRTDTQYF. In nucleotides, the CDR3 is TGCAGTGCTAGAACACTCGACAGGGGGCGCACAGATACGCAGTATTTT.

The chain carries TRBV5-1 and TRBJ2-5; 8 nucleotides agree with TRBD1. The CDR3 has 16 amino acids. The germline V gene has CDR1 SGHRS and CDR2 YFSETQ. V was clipped by 4 bases and J by 9 bases; unmatched bases: 17. The DNA of the CDR3 is TGCGCCAGCAGCCAAGGTTGGGGACAGGCCCAGGCGGCCCAGTACTTC. Translating it yields CASSQGWGQAQAAQYF.

This clonotype was seen a handful of times. The J gene is TRBJ2-7, the V gene TRBV6-2 or TRBV6-3; 8 bases line up with TRBD2. V was clipped by 2 bases and J by 4 bases; unmatched bases: 13. The germline V gene has CDR1 MNHEY and CDR2 SVGEGT. The CDR3 spans 17 residues. Here the CDR3 DNA reads TGTGCCAGCAGTTACCCTAGCGGGCGAGGGGGACCGTACGAGCAGTACTTC. This gives the protein CASSYPSGRGGPYEQYF.

The chain couples TRBV4-1 to TRBJ2-1; 9 bases are a match to TRBD1. The CDR3 contains 16 residues. V lost 4 bases, J lost 8 bases, and 12 bases stayed unmatched. CDR1 and CDR2 (germline): MGHRA, YSYEKL. The CDR3 DNA is TGCGCCAGCAGCCGGTCGATCGGGACAGGGTTCGATGAGCAGTTCTTC. Its protein is CASSRSIGTGFDEQFF.

This clonotype was picked up a small number of times. The chain combines TRBV12-3 or TRBV12-4 with TRBJ2-3; 9 bases fit TRBD1. Losses at the gene ends were 6 bases for V and 3 bases for J; bases not matched to a gene: 7. The CDR3 is 15 amino acids. CDR3 in DNA: TGTGCCAGCAGCCGTACGACAGGGGGAACAGATACGCAGTATTTT. Translated, it gives CASSRTTGGTDTQYF.

The table lists this clonotype with many counts. The rearrangement joins TRBV12-3 or TRBV12-4 to TRBJ2-2, with D perhaps TRBD2 (5 bases). Trimming took off 6 bases at V and 7 bases at J, with 6 bases between the two ends. There are 11 residues in the CDR3. This CDR3 reads CASRGDGELFF. For the CDR3, the DNA is TGTGCCAGCAGGGGAGACGGGGAGCTGTTTTTT.

This sequence joins TRBV12-3 or TRBV12-4 and TRBJ1-6, with D uncertain. Trimming cost V 8 bases and J 9 bases, with 11 bases left between them. CDR3 length equals 12 residues. CDR3 coding DNA: TGTGCCAGCTCCCGTACGGGTTCACCCCTCCACTTT. It is translated as CASSRTGSPLHF.

V and J are TRBV14 and TRBJ2-7; D is ambiguous. The length of the CDR3 is 11 residues. CDR1 and CDR2 (germline): SGHDN, FVKESK. Trimming shortened V by 5 bases and J by 8 bases, and 10 bases separated the two germline ends. Here the CDR3 DNA reads TGTGCCAGCAGCGGCGGACCCAAGCAGTACTTC. Its protein is CASSGGPKQYF.

This clonotype was picked up many times. J is TRBJ2-1 and V is TRBV27; 9 positions agree with TRBD2. The CDR3 length is 15 residues. V was clipped by 6 bases and J by 3 bases; unmatched bases: 6. Germline V lookup: CDR1 MNHEY, CDR2 SMNVEV (reference sequence). DNA for the CDR3: TGTGCCAGCAGCCCTAGCGGGAATTACTACAATGAGCAGTTCTTC. The encoded protein is CASSPSGNYYNEQFF.

The chain uses TRBV6-6 and TRBJ2-2, with D maybe TRBD2 (5 bases). Trimming took off 5 bases at V and 7 bases at J, with 11 bases between the two ends. Per the germline V gene, CDR1 is MNHNY and CDR2 is SVGAGI (reference sequence). There are 13 residues in the CDR3. Here the CDR3 reads CASSASAGGELFF. The CDR3 DNA reads as TGTGCCAGCAGTGCCTCGGCGGGCGGGGAGCTGTTTTTT.

This clonotype came up many times. The rearrangement uses TRBV9 and TRBJ2-1, with D maybe TRBD2 (5 bases). The ends were cut back, 0 bases at V and 10 bases at J, with 17 bases in the middle. Germline CDR1 and CDR2: SGDLS and YYNGEE. CDR3 length: 15 amino acids. The CDR3, as DNA: TGTGCCAGCAGCGTAGGTGGGAGCTCCTATCCCGAGCAGTTCTTC. This translates into CASSVGGSSYPEQFF.

The genes are TRBV4-3 and TRBJ2-3, with TRBD2 matching 12 bases. This CDR3 spans 17 amino acids. The germline V gene has CDR1 LGHNA and CDR2 YSLEER. The J segment lost 12 bases and the V segment lost 1 base, leaving 14 bases of the junction unmatched. CDR3 region: CASSQGATSGGPDSQYF. CDR3 DNA: TGCGCCAGCAGCCAAGGAGCAACTAGCGGGGGGCCGGATAGTCAGTATTTT.

The table lists this clonotype with a few counts. For the CDR3, the DNA is TGCGCCAGCAGGGGGGGGACAGGGGGCCCCGGGGAGCTGTTTTTT. Protein: CASRGGTGGPGELFF. The chain has TRBV10-2 and TRBJ2-2; 12 bases map to TRBD1. V trimming: 6 bases; J trimming: 6 bases; junction bases outside the gene matches: 5. The CDR3 covers 15 residues. Per germline, CDR1 WSHSY and CDR2 SAAADI.

This rearrangement joins TRBV7-6 to TRBJ2-1, with 9 bases that match TRBD2. V shed 5 bases, J shed 5 bases, and the junction held 10 bases outside the gene matches. The CDR3 extends over 16 amino acids. Per germline, CDR1 SGHVS and CDR2 FNYEAQ. The CDR3 nucleotides read TGTGCCAGCAGCCCCCGATCGGGACTAGCAAACAATGAGCAGTTCTTC. It encodes CASSPRSGLANNEQFF.

V usage is TRBV11-1 and J usage is TRBJ2-5, with D unclear. Germline CDR1 SGHAT, CDR2 FQDESV (reference sequence). The ends were cut back, 4 bases at V and 3 bases at J, with 12 bases in the middle. The CDR3 runs 14 residues. CDR3 nucleotide sequence: TGTGCCAGCAGCTCCGGGCCCCGGGAAGAGACCCAGTACTTC. It yields the protein CASSSGPREETQYF.

This clonotype was detected only a few times. The chain recombines TRBV4-3 with TRBJ2-6; D uncertain. The CDR3 is made up of 17 amino acids. Germline V lookup: CDR1 LGHNA, CDR2 YSLEER. V lost 0 bases and J lost 0, with 9 bases in between. CDR3 in amino acids: CASSQDRASSGANVLTF. Written as DNA, the CDR3 is TGCGCCAGCAGCCAAGATCGGGCGTCCTCTGGGGCCAACGTCCTGACTTTC.

This chain uses TRBV9 with TRBJ2-7; 8 bases are a match to TRBD1. Germline V lookup: CDR1 SGDLS, CDR2 YYNGEE. The CDR3 extends over 15 amino acids. Trimming at V came to 5 bases and at J to 9 bases, leaving 16 bases not matched to a gene. The CDR3 protein is CASSPLKGRGRWQYF. CDR3 coding DNA: TGTGCCAGCAGTCCCCTGAAGGGCAGGGGGCGATGGCAGTACTTC.